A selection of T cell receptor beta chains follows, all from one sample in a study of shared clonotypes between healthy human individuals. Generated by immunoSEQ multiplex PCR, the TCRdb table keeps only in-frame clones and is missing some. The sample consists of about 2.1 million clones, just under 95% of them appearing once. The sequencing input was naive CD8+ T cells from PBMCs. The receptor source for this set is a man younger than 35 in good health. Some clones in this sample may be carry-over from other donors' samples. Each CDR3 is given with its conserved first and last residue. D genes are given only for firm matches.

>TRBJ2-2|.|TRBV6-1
TGTGCCAGCAGTGGAACAGGTCTGCCTGACACCGGGGAGCTGTTTTTT
CASSGTGLPDTGELFF
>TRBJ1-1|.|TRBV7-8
TGTGCCAGCAGCTCCCTGACTATGAACACTGAAGCTTTCTTT
CASSSLTMNTEAFF
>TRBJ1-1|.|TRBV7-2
TGTGCCAGCAGCCCAGCTGATATTATGAACACTGAAGCTTTCTTT
CASSPADIMNTEAFF
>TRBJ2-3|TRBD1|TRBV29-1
TGCAGCGTCAATGGGCCGACAGGGATTGGGACAGATACGCAGTATTTT
CSVNGPTGIGTDTQYF
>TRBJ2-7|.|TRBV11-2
TGTGCCAGCACCCTTGTCGCGGGCTCCTACGAGCAGTACTTC
CASTLVAGSYEQYF
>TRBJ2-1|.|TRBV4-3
TGCGCCAGCAGCCAAAGTTCCGAATACCCGATCTCCGGGAATGAGCAGTTCTTC
CASSQSSEYPISGNEQFF
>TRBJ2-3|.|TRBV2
TGTGCCAGCAGTGAAACCCATACACACACAGATACGCAGTATTTT
CASSETHTHTDTQYF
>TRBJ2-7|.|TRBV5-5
TGTGCCAGCAGCTTGACCCCTGAAGTAGGAGCCTACGAGCAGTACTTC
CASSLTPEVGAYEQYF
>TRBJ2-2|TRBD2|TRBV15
TGTGCCACCAGCAGAGAACGGGCTAGCGGGTACACCGGGGAGCTGTTTTTT
CATSRERASGYTGELFF
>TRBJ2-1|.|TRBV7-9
TGTGCCAGCAGCAATGGGGGGTGGAATGAGCAGTTCTTC
CASSNGGWNEQFF
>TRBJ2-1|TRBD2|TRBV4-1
TGCGCCAGCAGCCAAGACGGCCTAGCGGCTTACAATGAGCAGTTCTTC
CASSQDGLAAYNEQFF
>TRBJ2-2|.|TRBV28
TGTGCCAGCAGTTCAGGGGACACCGGGGAGCTGTTTTTT
CASSSGDTGELFF
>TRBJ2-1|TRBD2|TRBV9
TGTGCCAGCAGGGGAGGGCCGACGGGCAATGAGCAGTTCTTC
CASRGGPTGNEQFF
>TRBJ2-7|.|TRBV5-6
TGTGCCAGCAGCTTGGAAGCAAGGGAGCAGTACTTC
CASSLEAREQYF
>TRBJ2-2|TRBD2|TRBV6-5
TGTGCCAGCAGAGGACTAGACACCGGGGAGCTGTTTTTT
CASRGLDTGELFF
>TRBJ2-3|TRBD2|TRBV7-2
TGTGCCAGCAGACCCGTCCTAGCGGGGGGCATCGATACGCAGTATTTT
CASRPVLAGGIDTQYF
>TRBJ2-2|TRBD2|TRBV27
TGTGCCAGCAGTTTAACCGACTTGGTAGCGGGCACCGGGGAGCTGTTTTTT
CASSLTDLVAGTGELFF
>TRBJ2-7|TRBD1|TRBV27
TGTGCCAGCATGGACAGGATTCCCTCGGAGCAGTACTTC
CASMDRIPSEQYF
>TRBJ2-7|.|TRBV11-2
TGTGCCAGCAGCTTATCCCCGGGACACCTCTACGAGCAGTACTTC
CASSLSPGHLYEQYF
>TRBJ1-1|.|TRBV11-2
TGTGCCAGCAGCTTTAAAACTGAAGCTTTCTTT
CASSFKTEAFF
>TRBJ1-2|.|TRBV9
TGTGCCAGCAGCGTAGCTGCAGGGGCAGGCTATGGCTACACCTTC
CASSVAAGAGYGYTF
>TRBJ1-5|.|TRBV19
TGTGCCAGTAGTATAATCGAGACCGTGGGGGAGCGTTTGAATCAGCCCCAGCATTTT
CASSIIETVGERLNQPQHF
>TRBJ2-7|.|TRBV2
TGTGCCAGCAGTCCCGGACTTGACTACGAGCAGTACTTC
CASSPGLDYEQYF
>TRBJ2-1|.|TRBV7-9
TGTGCCACTCGGGGTGGATCCTACAATGAGCAGTTCTTC
CATRGGSYNEQFF
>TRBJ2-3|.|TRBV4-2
TGTGCCAGCAGCCAAGAGACGGAAACCGACACAGATACGCAGTATTTT
CASSQETETDTDTQYF
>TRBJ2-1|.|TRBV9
TGTGCCAGCAGCACAGGGGACCGGGAGGGCCTCAATGAGCAGTTCTTC
CASSTGDREGLNEQFF
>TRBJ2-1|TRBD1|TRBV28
TGTGCCAGCAGTACCCGGGACAGAAACAATGAGCAGTTCTTC
CASSTRDRNNEQFF
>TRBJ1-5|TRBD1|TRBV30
TGTGCCTGGAGACAGGGGAATCAGCCCCAGCATTTT
CAWRQGNQPQHF
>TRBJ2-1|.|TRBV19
TGTGCCAGTAAACCCGGTACTTCCTACAATGAGCAGTTCTTC
CASKPGTSYNEQFF